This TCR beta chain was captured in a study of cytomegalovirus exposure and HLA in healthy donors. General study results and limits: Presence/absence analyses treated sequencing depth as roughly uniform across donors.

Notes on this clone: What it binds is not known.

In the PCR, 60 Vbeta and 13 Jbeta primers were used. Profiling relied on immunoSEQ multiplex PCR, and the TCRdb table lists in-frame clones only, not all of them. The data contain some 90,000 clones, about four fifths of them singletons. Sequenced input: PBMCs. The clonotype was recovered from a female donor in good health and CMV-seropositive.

The CDR3 is CAWNGQGYNEQFF. CDR3 nucleotides: TGTGCCTGGAACGGACAGGGATACAATGAGCAGTTCTTC. The V call is TRBV30, the J call TRBJ2-1; 8 bases map to TRBD1. The CDR3 totals 13 residues. Losses at the gene ends were 4 bases for V and 4 bases for J; bases not matched to a gene: 3. Per germline, CDR1 GTSNPN and CDR2 SVGIG (reference sequence).